This T cell receptor (beta chain) was found in a study of blood T cell repertoires in COVID-19. CDR3 length: 15 amino acids. V was shortened by 5 bases and J by 5 bases, with 16 bases between the two germline ends. From germline, CDR1 is SGDLS and CDR2 YYNGEE. Clones were read by immunoSEQ multiplex PCR, and TCRdb kept only the in-frame ones, dropping some. The data hold a few hundred thousand clones, with under 90% observed a single time. The sample was PBMCs or T cells enriched from blood (not recorded which). The chain has TRBV9 and TRBJ1-4; tentatively, D is TRBD1 (5 bases). This receptor was obtained from a man aged 35 to 55 who had recovered from COVID-19. Written as DNA, the CDR3 is TGTGCCAGCAGTCCCTCCGGGACTAGGAATGAAAAACTGTTTTTT. It translates to CASSPSGTRNEKLFF. Combining the CDR3 with reference TRBV9 and TRBJ1-4 gives the whole variable domain DSGVTQTPKHLITATGQRVTLRCSPRSGDLSVYWYQQSLDQGLQFLIQYYNGEERAKGNILERFSAQQFPDLHSELNLSSLELGDSALYFCASSPSGTRNEKLFFGSGTQLSVL.